This T cell receptor (beta chain) was sequenced during a study of T cell changes during pregnancy in multiple sclerosis. The repertoire was sequenced with immunoSEQ multiplex PCR; TCRdb's copy has only in-frame clones and lacks some. This sample has 56,000 or so clones, with roughly 90% found just once. CDR3 length: 14 residues. The germline V gene encodes CDR1 SGDLS and CDR2 YYNGEE. J lost 1 base, V lost 6 bases, and 4 bases had no gene match. This receptor was obtained from a female donor with multiple sclerosis, enrolled in a pregnancy study. This specimen was peripheral blood, taken after pregnancy. The chain links TRBV9 to TRBJ2-1; 7 positions match TRBD2. CDR3: CASTRGDSYNEQFF. DNA of the CDR3: TGTGCCAGCACACGGGGGGATTCCTACAATGAGCAGTTCTTC.